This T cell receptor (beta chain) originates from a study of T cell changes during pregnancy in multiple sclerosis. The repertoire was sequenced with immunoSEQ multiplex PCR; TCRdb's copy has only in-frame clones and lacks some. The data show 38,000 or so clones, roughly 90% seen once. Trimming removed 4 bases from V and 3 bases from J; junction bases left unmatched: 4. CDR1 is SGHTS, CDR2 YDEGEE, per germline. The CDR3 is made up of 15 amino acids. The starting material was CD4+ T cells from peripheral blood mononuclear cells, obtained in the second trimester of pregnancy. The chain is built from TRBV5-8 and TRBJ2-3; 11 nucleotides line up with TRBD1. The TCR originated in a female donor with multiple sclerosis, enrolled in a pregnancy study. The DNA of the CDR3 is TGTGCCAGCAGCATGGACAGGGGGCGAACAGATACGCAGTATTTT. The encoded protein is CASSMDRGRTDTQYF.